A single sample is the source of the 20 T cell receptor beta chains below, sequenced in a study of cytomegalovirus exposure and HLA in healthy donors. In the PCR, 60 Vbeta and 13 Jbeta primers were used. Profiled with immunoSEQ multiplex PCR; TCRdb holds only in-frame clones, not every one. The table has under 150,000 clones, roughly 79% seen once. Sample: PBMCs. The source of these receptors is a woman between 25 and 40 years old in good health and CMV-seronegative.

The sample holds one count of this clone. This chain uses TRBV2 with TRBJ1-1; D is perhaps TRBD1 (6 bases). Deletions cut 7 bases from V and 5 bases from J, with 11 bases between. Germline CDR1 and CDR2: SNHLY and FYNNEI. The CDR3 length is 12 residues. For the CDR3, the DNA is TGTGCCAGCAAGAGGGACACTACTGAAGCTTTCTTT. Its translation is CASKRDTTEAFF.

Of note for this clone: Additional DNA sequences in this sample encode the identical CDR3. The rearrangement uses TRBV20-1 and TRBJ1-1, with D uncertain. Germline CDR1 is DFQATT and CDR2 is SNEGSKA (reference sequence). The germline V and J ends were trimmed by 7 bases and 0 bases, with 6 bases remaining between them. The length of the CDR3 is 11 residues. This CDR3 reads CSVRVNTEAFF. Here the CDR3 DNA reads TGCAGTGTGAGGGTGAACACTGAAGCTTTCTTT.

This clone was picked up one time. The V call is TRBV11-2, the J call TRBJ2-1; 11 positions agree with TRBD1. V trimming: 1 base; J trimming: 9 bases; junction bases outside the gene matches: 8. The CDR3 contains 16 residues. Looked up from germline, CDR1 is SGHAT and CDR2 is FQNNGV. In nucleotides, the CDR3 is TGTGCCAGCAGCTTAGGCAGCCCCGGGACAGGGGGTGAGCAGTTCTTC. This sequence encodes CASSLGSPGTGGEQFF.

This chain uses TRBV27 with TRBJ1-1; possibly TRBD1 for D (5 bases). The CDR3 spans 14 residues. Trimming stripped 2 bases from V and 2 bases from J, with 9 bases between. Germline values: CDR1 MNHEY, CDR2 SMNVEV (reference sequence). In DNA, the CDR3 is TGTGCCAGCAGTTTAGGCAGGGTAAACACTGAAGCTTTCTTT. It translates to CASSLGRVNTEAFF.

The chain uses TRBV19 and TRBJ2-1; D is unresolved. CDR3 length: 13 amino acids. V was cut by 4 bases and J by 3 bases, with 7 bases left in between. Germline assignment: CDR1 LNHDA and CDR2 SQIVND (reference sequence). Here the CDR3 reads CASSTGNYNEQFF. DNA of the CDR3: TGTGCCAGTAGTACAGGTAACTACAATGAGCAGTTCTTC.

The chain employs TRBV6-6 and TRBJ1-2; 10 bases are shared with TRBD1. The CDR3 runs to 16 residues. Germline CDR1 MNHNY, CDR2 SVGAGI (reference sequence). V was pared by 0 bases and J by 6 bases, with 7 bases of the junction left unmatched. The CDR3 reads CASSYSGGQGKDGYTF. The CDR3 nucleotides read TGTGCCAGCAGTTACTCAGGGGGACAGGGGAAGGATGGCTACACCTTC.

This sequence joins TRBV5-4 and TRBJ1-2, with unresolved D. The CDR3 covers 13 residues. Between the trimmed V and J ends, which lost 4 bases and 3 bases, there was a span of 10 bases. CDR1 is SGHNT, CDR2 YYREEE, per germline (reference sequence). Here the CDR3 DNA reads TGTGCCAGCAGCGCCGACGGGTACTATGGCTACACCTTC. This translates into CASSADGYYGYTF.

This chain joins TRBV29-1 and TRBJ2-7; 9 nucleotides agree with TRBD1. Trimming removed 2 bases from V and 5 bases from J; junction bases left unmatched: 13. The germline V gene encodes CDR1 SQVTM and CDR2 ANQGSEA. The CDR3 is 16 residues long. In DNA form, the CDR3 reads TGCAGCGTTGAACCCCTCTCCGGGACAGGGCTGCACGAGCAGTACTTC. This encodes CSVEPLSGTGLHEQYF.

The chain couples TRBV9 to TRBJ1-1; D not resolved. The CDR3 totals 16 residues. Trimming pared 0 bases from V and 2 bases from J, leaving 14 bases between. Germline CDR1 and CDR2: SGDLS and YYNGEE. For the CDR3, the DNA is TGTGCCAGCAGCGTAGCTACTGAGGTCAGAAACACTGAAGCTTTCTTT. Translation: CASSVATEVRNTEAFF.

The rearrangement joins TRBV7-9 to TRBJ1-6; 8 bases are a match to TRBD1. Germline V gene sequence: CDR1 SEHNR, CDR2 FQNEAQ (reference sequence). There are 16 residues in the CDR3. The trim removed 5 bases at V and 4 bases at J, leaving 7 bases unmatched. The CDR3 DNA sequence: TGTGCCAGCAGCCCGACAGGGGATCCTTATAATTCACCCCTCCACTTT. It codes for CASSPTGDPYNSPLHF.

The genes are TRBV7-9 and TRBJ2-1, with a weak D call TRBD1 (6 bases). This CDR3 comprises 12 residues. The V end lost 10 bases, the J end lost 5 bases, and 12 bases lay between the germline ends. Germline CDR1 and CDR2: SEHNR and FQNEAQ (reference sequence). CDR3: CATGTRNNEQFF. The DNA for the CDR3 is TGTGCCACGGGGACAAGAAACAATGAGCAGTTCTTC.

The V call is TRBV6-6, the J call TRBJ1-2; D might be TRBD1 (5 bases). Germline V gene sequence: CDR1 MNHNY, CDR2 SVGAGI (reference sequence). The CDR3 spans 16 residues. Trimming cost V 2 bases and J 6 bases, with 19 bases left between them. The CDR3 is CASSYLTASGGDGYTF. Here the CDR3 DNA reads TGTGCCAGCAGTTACCTCACCGCCAGCGGGGGTGATGGCTACACCTTC.

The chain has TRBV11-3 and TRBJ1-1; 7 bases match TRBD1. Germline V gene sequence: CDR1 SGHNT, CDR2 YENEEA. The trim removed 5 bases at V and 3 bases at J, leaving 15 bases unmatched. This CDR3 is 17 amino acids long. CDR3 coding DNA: TGTGCCAGCAGCAAAACAAACCCAGGGGGGTTTTACACTGAAGCTTTCTTT. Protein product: CASSKTNPGGFYTEAFF.

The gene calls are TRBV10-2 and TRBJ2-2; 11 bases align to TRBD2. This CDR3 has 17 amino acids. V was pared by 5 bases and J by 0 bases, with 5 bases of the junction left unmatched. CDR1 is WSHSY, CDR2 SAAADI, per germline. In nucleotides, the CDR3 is TGCGCCAGCAGTACCCCGGGACTAGCGGCGAACACCGGGGAGCTGTTTTTT. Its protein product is CASSTPGLAANTGELFF.

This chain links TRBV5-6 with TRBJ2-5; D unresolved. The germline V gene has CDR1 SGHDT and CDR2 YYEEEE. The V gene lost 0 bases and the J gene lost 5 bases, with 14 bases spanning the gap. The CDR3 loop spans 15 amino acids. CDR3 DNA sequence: TGTGCCAGCAGCTTGGTAAAGAGAGGTTGGGAGACCCAGTACTTC. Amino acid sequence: CASSLVKRGWETQYF.

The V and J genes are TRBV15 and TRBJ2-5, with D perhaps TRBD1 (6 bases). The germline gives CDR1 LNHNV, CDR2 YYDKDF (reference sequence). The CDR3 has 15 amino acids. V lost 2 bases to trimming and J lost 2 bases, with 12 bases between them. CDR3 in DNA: TGTGCCACCAGCAGACTGGACAGAAATCAAGAGACCCAGTACTTC. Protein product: CATSRLDRNQETQYF. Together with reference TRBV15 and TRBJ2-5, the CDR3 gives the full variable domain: DAMVIQNPRYQVTQFGKPVTLSCSQTLNHNVMYWYQQKSSQAPKLLFHYYDKDFNNEADTPDNFQSRRPNTSFCFLDIRSPGLGDTAMYLCATSRLDRNQETQYFGPGTRLLVL.

As DNA, the CDR3 is TGTGCCAGCAGCTTAACTCCCGGGACAGGGGGCGGGGAGACCCAGTACTTC. Translated: CASSLTPGTGGGETQYF. V gene TRBV7-7 combines with J gene TRBJ2-5; 12 bases are shared with TRBD1. The J segment lost 5 bases and the V segment lost 2 bases, leaving 9 bases of the junction unmatched. Per the germline V gene, CDR1 is SSHAT and CDR2 is FNYEAQ (reference sequence). The CDR3 is made up of 17 amino acids. Supplemented by reference TRBV7-7 and TRBJ2-5, the full variable domain reads GAGVSQSPRYKVTKRGQDVTLRCDPISSHATLYWYQQALGQGPEFLTYFNYEAQPDKSGLPSDRFSAERPEGSISTLTIQRTEQRDSAMYRCASSLTPGTGGGETQYFGPGTRLLVL.

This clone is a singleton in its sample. The CDR3 DNA follows: TGTGCCACCAGAAATCTTGCCGGGACAGGGAGAGGTTCACCCCTCCACTTT. Translating it yields CATRNLAGTGRGSPLHF. The chain carries TRBV15 and TRBJ1-6; TRBD1 matches 9 bases. Germline assignment: CDR1 LNHNV and CDR2 YYDKDF (reference sequence). Unmatched junction bases numbered 15, after V lost 6 bases and J lost 9 bases. The CDR3 is made up of 17 amino acids.

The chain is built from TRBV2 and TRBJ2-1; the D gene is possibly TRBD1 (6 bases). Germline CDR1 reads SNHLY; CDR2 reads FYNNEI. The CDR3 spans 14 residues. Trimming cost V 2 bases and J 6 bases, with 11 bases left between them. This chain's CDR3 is CASSEQGPTNEQFF. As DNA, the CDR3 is TGTGCCAGCAGTGAACAGGGGCCTACCAATGAGCAGTTCTTC.

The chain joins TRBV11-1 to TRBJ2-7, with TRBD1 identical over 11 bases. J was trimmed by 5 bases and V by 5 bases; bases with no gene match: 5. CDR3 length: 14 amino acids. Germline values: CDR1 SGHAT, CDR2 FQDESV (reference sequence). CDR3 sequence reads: CASSPGTGGDEQYF. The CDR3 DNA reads TGTGCCAGCAGCCCCGGGACAGGGGGGGACGAGCAGTACTTC.